This TCR beta chain was documented in a study of control samples from healthy donors and cancer patients. CDR1 is DFQATT and CDR2 is SNEGSKA in the germline V gene (reference sequence). The length of the CDR3 is 8 residues. Generated by immunoSEQ multiplex PCR, the TCRdb table keeps only in-frame clones and is missing some. The profile shows 120,000 to 150,000 clones, 80% to 95% of them singletons. Sequencing was carried out using blood. The clonotype was recovered from a young man in good health. The chain combines TRBV20-1 with TRBJ1-2, with D unresolved. The CDR3 nucleotides read TGCGCGGGGTATGGCTACACCTTC. This gives the protein CAGYGYTF.